Following are 4 T cell receptor beta chains from one sample sequenced in a study of regulatory T cells in long-lasting Graves disease. Noted time point: persistent/refractory GD, antithyroid drugs over 5 years with positive TRAb. Preparation of the TCR library used RNA extracted from PBMCs. CDR3-region Arm-PCR and iRepertoire HTBI primers produced the TCR beta libraries. Using its own MiXCR run on the multiplex PCR reads, TCRdb lists one record per CDR3 protein. The top ten clones hold about a quarter of a sample with a few hundred thousand distinct CDR3 sequences, 20% to 30% of them seen once. Sequencing was performed on peripheral blood mononuclear cells (PBMCs), taken when the disease was refractory, from a patient treated with antithyroid drugs. Every receptor here comes from a female donor with Graves disease.

This chain joins TRBV6-1 and TRBJ1-2; D call uncertain. In germline, CDR1 is MNHNS, CDR2 SASEGT. Trimming removed 5 bases at V and 4 bases at J, with 20 bases between. The CDR3 is made up of 16 amino acids. The CDR3 loop is CASSPLFGPTPYGYTF. The CDR3 DNA sequence: TGTGCCAGCAGTCCCCTTTTTGGACCGACTCCCTATGGCTACACCTTC.

This chain links TRBV5-1 with TRBJ2-1; possibly TRBD1 for D (7 bases). The CDR3 totals 15 residues. The germline V gene has CDR1 SGHRS and CDR2 YFSETQ. Trimming pared 4 bases from V and 5 bases from J, leaving 16 bases between. CDR3 nucleotide sequence: TGCGCCAGCAGCAAAGTGACAGGGAGGAACAATGAGCAGTTCTTC. Amino acid sequence: CASSKVTGRNNEQFF. The full variable domain, completed using reference TRBV5-1 and TRBJ2-1, is KAGVTQTPRYLIKTRGQQVTLSCSPISGHRSVSWYQQTPGQGLQFLFEYFSETQRNKGNFPGRFSGRQFSNSRSEMNVSTLELGDSALYLCASSKVTGRNNEQFFGPGTRLTVL.

This clonotype has more than one count but fewer than ten. The rearrangement uses TRBV20-1 and TRBJ1-5; 7 bases match TRBD1. Losses at the gene ends were 6 bases for V and 0 bases for J; bases not matched to a gene: 11. The V gene's germline CDR1 is DFQATT and CDR2 SNEGSKA (reference sequence). The CDR3 loop spans 16 amino acids. This CDR3 is CSASRDRPNSNQPQHF. Here the CDR3 DNA reads TGCAGTGCGTCCCGGGACAGACCTAATAGCAATCAGCCCCAGCATTTT.

The J gene is TRBJ2-5, the V gene TRBV19, with TRBD1 identical over 7 bases. Germline V lookup: CDR1 LNHDA, CDR2 SQIVND (reference sequence). Trimming removed 10 bases from V and 0 bases from J; junction bases left unmatched: 5. The CDR3 length is 13 residues. The DNA for the CDR3 is TGTGCCACCTCGGGACAGTACCAAGAGACCCAGTACTTC. Residues: CATSGQYQETQYF.